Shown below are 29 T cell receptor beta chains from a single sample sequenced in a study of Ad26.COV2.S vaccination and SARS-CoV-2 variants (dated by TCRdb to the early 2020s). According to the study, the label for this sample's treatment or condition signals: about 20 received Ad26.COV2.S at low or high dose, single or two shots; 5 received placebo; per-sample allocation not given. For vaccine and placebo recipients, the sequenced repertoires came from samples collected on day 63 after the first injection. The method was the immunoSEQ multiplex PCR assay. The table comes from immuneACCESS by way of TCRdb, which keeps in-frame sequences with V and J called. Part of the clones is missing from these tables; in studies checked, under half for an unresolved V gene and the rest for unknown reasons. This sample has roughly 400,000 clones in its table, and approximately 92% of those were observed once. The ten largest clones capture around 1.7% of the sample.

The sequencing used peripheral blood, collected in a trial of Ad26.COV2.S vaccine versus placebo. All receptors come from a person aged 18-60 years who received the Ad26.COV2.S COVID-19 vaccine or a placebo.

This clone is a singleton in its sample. This chain's CDR3 is CASSAGTYEQYF. DNA of the CDR3: TGTGCCAGCAGTGCCGGGACCTACGAGCAGTACTTC. The chain employs TRBV28 and TRBJ2-7; TRBD2 might be the D (5 bases). Trimming removed 5 bases from V and 2 bases from J, with 7 bases in between. Germline CDR1 MDHEN, CDR2 SYDVKM. The CDR3 sequence is 12 residues long.

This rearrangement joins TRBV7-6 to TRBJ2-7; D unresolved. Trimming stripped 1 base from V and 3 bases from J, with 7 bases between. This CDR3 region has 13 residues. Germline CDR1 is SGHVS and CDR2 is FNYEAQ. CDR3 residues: CASSLDNLYEQYF. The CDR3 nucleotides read TGTGCCAGCAGCTTAGACAACCTCTACGAGCAGTACTTC. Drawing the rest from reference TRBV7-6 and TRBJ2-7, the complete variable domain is GAGVSQSPRYKVTKRGQDVALRCDPISGHVSLYWYRQALGQGPEFLTYFNYEAQQDKSGLPNDRFSAERPEGSISTLTIQRTEQRDSAMYRCASSLDNLYEQYFGPGTRLTVT.

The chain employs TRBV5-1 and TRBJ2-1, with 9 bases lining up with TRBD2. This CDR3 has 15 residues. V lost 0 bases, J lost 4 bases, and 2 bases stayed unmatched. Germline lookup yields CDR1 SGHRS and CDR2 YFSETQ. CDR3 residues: CASSLASGAYNEQFF. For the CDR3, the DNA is TGCGCCAGCAGCTTGGCTAGCGGGGCTTACAATGAGCAGTTCTTC.

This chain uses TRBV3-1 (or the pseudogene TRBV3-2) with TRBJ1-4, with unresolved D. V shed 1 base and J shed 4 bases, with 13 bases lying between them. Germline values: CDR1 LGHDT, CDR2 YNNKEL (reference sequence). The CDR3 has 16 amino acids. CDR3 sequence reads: CASSQVNRQINEKLFF. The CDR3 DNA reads TGTGCCAGCAGCCAAGTAAACCGGCAAATTAATGAAAAACTGTTTTTT.

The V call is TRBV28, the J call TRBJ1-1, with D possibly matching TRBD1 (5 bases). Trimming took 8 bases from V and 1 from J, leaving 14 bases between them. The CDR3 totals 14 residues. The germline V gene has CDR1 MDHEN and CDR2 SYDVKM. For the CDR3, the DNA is TGTGCCAGCGGGGACGTAAGGGAGAACACTGAAGCTTTCTTT. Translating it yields CASGDVRENTEAFF. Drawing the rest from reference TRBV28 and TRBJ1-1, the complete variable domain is DVKVTQSSRYLVKRTGEKVFLECVQDMDHENMFWYRQDPGLGLRLIYFSYDVKMKEKGDIPEGYSVSREKKERFSLILESASTNQTSMYLCASGDVRENTEAFFGQGTRLTVV.

Written as DNA, the CDR3 is TGTGCCAGCAGCAAGGCTAGCGGGGGGTGGGAGCAGTACTTC. It encodes CASSKASGGWEQYF. The rearrangement uses TRBV5-4 and TRBJ2-7, with 11 bases that match TRBD2. V was pared by 4 bases and J by 7 bases, with 7 bases of the junction left unmatched. CDR1 and CDR2 from the germline V gene are SGHNT and YYREEE (reference sequence). This CDR3 has 14 residues. Filled out from reference TRBV5-4 and TRBJ2-7, the complete variable domain reads ETGVTQSPTHLIKTRGQQVTLRCSSQSGHNTVSWYQQALGQGPQFIFQYYREEENGRGNFPPRFSGLQFPNYSSELNVNALELDDSALYLCASSKASGGWEQYFGPGTRLTVT.

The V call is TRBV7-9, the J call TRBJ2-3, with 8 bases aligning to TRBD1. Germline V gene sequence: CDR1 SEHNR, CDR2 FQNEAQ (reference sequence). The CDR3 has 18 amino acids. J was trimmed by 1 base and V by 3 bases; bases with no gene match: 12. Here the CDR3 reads CASSLGGRGQGGTDTQYF. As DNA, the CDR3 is TGTGCCAGCAGCTTGGGTGGGCGAGGACAGGGAGGCACAGATACGCAGTATTTT.

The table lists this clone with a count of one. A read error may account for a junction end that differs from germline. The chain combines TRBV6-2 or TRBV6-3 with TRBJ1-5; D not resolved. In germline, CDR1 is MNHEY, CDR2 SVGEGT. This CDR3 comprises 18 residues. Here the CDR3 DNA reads TGTGCCAGCAGTTACCCCTTGTCCGGAGGCGAGAGCAGTCAGCCCCAGCATTTT. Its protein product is CASSYPLSGGESSQPQHF.

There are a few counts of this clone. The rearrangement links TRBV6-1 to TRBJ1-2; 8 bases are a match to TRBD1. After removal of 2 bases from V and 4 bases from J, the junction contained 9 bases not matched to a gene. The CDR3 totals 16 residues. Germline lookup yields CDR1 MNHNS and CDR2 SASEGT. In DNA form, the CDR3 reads TGTGCCAGCAGTGAATGGGGACAGGAGGTCCTCTATGGCTACACCTTC. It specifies CASSEWGQEVLYGYTF.

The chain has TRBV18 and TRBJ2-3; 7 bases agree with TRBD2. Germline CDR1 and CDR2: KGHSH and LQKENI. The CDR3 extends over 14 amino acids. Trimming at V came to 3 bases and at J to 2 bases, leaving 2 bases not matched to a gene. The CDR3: CASSPRDYTDTQYF. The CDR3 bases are TGTGCCAGCTCACCTAGGGACTACACAGATACGCAGTATTTT.

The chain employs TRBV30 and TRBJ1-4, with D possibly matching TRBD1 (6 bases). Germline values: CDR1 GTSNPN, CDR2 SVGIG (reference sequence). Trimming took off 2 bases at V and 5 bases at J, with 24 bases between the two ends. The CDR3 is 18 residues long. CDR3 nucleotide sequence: TGTGCCTGGAGTAAAATTGGGGTCAGGGGCGGATTGAATGAAAAACTGTTTTTT. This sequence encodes CAWSKIGVRGGLNEKLFF.

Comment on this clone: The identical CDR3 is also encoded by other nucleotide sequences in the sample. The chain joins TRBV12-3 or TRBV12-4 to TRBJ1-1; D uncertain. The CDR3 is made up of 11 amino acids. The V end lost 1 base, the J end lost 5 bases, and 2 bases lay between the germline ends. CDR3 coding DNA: TGTGCCAGCAGTTTAGGGACTGAAGCTTTCTTT. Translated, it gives CASSLGTEAFF.

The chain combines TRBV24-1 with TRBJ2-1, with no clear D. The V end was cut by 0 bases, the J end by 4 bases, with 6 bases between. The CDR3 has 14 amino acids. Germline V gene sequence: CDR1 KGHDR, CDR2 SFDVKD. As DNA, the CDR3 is TGTGCCACCAGTGATTTGGCGGATTACAATGAGCAGTTCTTC. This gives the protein CATSDLADYNEQFF.

The DNA of the CDR3 is TGTGCCATCAGTGAAATGGAGAGCGCCTACACCGGGGAGCTGTTTTTT. It translates to CAISEMESAYTGELFF. This rearrangement joins TRBV10-3 to TRBJ2-2; D is unresolved. CDR3 size: 16 residues. V was trimmed by 3 bases and J by 3 bases, leaving 14 bases between them. The V gene's germline CDR1 is ENHRY and CDR2 SYGVKD.

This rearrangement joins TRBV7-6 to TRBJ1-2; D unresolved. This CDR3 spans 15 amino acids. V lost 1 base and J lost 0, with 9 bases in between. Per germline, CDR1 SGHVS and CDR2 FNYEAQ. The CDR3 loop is CASSLDRQPNYGYTF. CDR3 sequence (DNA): TGTGCCAGCAGCTTAGACCGACAACCTAACTATGGCTACACCTTC.

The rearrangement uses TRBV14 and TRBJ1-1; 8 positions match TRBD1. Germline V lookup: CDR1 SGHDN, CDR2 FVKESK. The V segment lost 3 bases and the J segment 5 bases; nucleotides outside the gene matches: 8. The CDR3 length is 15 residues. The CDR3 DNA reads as TGTGCCAGCAGCCAGGACAGGGTGGTTGGTACTGAAGCTTTCTTT. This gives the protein CASSQDRVVGTEAFF.

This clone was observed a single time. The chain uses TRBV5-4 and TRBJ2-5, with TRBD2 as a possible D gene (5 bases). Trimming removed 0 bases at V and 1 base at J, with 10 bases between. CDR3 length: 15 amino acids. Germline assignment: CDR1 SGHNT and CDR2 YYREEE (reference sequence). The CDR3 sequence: CASSLVGRLQETQYF. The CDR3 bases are TGTGCCAGCAGCTTGGTAGGGAGACTCCAAGAGACCCAGTACTTC.

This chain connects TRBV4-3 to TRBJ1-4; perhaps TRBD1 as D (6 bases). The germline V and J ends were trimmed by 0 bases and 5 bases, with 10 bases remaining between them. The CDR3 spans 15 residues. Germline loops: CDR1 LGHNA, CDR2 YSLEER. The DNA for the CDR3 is TGCGCCAGCAGCCAAGACCGGGACATGAATGAAAAACTGTTTTTT. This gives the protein CASSQDRDMNEKLFF.

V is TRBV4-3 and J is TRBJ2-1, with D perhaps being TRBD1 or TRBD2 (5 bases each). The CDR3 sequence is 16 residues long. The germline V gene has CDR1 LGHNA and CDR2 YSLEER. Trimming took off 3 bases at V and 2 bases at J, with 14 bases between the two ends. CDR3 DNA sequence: TGCGCCAGCAGCCAGGTGGGACGGATGACCTACAATGAGCAGTTCTTC. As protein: CASSQVGRMTYNEQFF.

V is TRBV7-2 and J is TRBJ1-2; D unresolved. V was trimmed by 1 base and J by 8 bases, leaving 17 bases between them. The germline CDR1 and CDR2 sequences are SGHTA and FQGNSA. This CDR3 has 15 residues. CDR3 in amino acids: CASSLEGHSREGYTF. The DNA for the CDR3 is TGTGCCAGCAGCTTAGAGGGCCACTCGAGGGAGGGCTACACCTTC.

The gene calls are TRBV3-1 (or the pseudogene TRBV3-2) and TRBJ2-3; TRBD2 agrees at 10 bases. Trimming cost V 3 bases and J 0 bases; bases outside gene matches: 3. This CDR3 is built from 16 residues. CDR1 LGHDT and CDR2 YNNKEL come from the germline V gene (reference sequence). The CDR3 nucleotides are TGTGCCAGCAGCCATGGACTAGCGGCTAGCACAGATACGCAGTATTTT. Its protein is CASSHGLAASTDTQYF.

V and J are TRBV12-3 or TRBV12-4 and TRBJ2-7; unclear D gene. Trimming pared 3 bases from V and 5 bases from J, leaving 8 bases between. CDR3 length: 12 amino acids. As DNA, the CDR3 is TGTGCCAGCAGTTTGAGGCTGCACGAGCAGTACTTC. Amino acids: CASSLRLHEQYF.

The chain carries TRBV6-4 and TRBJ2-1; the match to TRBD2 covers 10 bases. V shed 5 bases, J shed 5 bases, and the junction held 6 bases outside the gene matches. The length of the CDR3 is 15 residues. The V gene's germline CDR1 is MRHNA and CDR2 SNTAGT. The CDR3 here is CASSRTSGADNEQFF. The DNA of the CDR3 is TGTGCCAGCAGTCGCACTAGCGGGGCCGACAATGAGCAGTTCTTC.

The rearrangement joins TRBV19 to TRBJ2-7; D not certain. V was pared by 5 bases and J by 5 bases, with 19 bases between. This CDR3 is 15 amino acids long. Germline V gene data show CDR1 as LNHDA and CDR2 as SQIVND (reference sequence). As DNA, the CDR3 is TGTGCCAGTAGTCCCCGGGCAGGTACTTTGGACGAGCAGTACTTC. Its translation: CASSPRAGTLDEQYF.

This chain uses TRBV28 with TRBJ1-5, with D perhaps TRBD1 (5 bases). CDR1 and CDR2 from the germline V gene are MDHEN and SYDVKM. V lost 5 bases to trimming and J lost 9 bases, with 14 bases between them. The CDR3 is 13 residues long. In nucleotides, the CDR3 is TGTGCCAGCAGTATCGCCGGGACCCTGCCCCAGCATTTT. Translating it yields CASSIAGTLPQHF.

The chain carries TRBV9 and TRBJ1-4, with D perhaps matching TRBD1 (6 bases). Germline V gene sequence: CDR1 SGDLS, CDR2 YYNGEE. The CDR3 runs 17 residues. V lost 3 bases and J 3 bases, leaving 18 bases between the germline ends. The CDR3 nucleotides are TGTGCCAGCAGCGGTGCAGGGGTTTCATCATCTAATGAAAAACTGTTTTTT. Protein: CASSGAGVSSSNEKLFF.

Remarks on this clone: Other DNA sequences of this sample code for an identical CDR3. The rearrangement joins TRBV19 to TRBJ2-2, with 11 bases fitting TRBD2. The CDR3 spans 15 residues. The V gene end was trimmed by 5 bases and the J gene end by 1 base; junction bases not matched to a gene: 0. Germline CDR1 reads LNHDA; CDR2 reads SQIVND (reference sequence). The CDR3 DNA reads TGTGCCAGTAGTCTAGCGGGGGGGAACACCGGGGAGCTGTTTTTT. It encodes CASSLAGGNTGELFF. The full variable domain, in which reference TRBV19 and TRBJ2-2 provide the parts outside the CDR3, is DGGITQSPKYLFRKEGQNVTLSCEQNLNHDAMYWYRQDPGQGLRLIYYSQIVNDFQKGDIAEGYSVSREKKESFPLTVTSAQKNPTAFYLCASSLAGGNTGELFFGEGSRLTVL.

In DNA form, the CDR3 reads TGTGCCACAGGGGGGAACACCGGGGAGCTGTTTTTT. As protein: CATGGNTGELFF. This chain connects TRBV6-5 to TRBJ2-2; 7 bases map to TRBD1. Germline lookup yields CDR1 MNHEY and CDR2 SVGAGI. With 10 bases clipped from V and 1 base from J, the junction kept 0 bases outside the gene matches. The CDR3 consists of 12 residues.

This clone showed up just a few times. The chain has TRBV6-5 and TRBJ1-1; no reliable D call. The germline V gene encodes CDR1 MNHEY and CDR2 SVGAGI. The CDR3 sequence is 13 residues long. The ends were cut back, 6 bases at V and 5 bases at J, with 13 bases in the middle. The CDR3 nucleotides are TGTGCCAGCAGAGTAACAAGTCTAACTGAAGCTTTCTTT. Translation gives CASRVTSLTEAFF.